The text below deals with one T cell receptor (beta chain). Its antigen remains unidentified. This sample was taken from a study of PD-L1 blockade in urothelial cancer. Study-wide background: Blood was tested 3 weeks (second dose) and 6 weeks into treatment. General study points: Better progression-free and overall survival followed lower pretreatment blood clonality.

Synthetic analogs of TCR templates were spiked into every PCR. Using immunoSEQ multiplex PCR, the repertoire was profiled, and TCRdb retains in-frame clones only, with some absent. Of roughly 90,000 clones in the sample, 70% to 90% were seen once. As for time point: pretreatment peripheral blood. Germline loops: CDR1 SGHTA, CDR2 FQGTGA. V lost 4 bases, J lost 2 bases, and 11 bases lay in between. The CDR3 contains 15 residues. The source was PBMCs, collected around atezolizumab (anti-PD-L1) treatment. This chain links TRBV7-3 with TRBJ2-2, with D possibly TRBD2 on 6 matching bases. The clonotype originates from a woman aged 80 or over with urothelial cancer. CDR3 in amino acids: CASSWRRENTGELFF. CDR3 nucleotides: TGTGCCAGCAGCTGGCGGAGGGAAAACACCGGGGAGCTGTTTTTT.